The entry below describes one TCR beta chain. Many counts were recorded for this clonotype. Its antigen remains unidentified. Base-call qualities are not available, and no considerably larger clone is one nucleotide away. Reads for this sample came from an Illumina HiSeq 2500. Quantitative 5'-RACE with molecular barcodes was used to prepare TCR beta libraries. The original methods were these. A new computational method based on a probabilistic model of VDJ rearrangement was used to identify disease-linked TCR variants. The raw public reads went through TCRdb reprocessing: fastp at Q25, MiXCR clone calling, in-frame beta chains kept. Rows with one shared CDR3 protein collapse into an entry with the most common genes and DNA. The V and J calls come from TCRdb's annotation, not from the publication. For this sample there are about 69,000 distinct CDR3 sequences; roughly 5% appear just once. The ten largest clones add up to around 2% of the sample.

The data stem from a study of CD8 T cells in ankylosing spondylitis (TCRdb year 2017). Background for the entire study: The study profiled T cell receptor beta repertoires in healthy donors and ankylosing spondylitis patients to find disease-linked TCR variants. The full study cohort was made up of under 30 ankylosing spondylitis patients and 95 to 130 healthy donors. Peripheral blood samples were taken, and synovial fluid was additionally collected from ankylosing spondylitis patients.

Points the paper makes about the study in general: A TCR beta motif of eight highly homologous amino acid variants appeared characteristic of blood from ankylosing spondylitis patients. Some motif variants were previously reported in synovial fluid and blood of reactive arthritis patients, suggesting common disease-initiation mechanisms. According to the report, matched synovial fluid samples from ankylosing spondylitis patients were significantly enriched for the disease-linked clones. A CD8+ phenotype was shown by the disease-linked clones, which were found at relatively low frequencies in peripheral blood.

The clonotype originates from a male donor with ankylosing spondylitis or in good health (not recorded which). The sequenced material came from blood, either unsorted or a sorted T cell fraction (not recorded which).

In nucleotide form, the sequence is TGCGCCAGCAGCATACACTCGACTAGCGGCTCCACAGATACGCAGTATTTT. It encodes CASSIHSTSGSTDTQYF. The chain is assembled from TRBV5-1 and TRBJ2-3; TRBD2 aligns with 9 central bases. Taken from the germline V gene, the CDR1 and CDR2 loops are SGHRS and YFSETQ. Clipping removes 4 bases from V and 2 bases from J, with 11 as the unmatched junction base count. Including the terminal cysteine and phenylalanine, the CDR3 comprises 17 residues. Only the CDR3 region is kept as DNA, spanning 51 bases read in frame from base 1.